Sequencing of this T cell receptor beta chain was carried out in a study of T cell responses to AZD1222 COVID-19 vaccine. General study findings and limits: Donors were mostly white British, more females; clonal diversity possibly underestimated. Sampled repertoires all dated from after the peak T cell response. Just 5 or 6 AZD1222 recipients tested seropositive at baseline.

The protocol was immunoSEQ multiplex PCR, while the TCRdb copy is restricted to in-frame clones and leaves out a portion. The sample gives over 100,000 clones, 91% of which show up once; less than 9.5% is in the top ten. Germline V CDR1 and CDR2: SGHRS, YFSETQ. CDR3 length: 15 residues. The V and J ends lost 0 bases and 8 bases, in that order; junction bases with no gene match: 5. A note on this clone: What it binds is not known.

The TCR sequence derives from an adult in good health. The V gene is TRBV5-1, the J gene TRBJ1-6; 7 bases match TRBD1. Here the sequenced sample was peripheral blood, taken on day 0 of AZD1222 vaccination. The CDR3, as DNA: TGCGCCAGCAGCTTGGAGGGCAGGGGGGATTCACCCCTCCACTTT. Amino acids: CASSLEGRGDSPLHF.